The sequence of this T cell receptor beta chain was determined in a study of T cell responses to AZD1222 COVID-19 vaccine. Study-level information: Researchers grouped second doses given at about 4 or about 12 weeks into one pool. Study-level results: Spike regions recognized by vaccine-associated CD4 TCRs spanned the protein, led by 160-218 and 743-854. Repertoire sampling was restricted to post-peak T cell response timepoints.

Data came from immunoSEQ multiplex PCR; TCRdb stores just in-frame clones and leaves some out. The sample shows about 140,000 clones, around 93% of them seen only once. A remark on this clone: Its target is not known. The junction and the germline gene differ at one end; a read error may be behind it.

The clonotype comes from an adult in good health. Source: peripheral blood, taken on day 0 of AZD1222 vaccination.

CDR3 in amino acids: CASSSRALPASENF. The CDR3 DNA sequence: TGTGCCAGCAGCTCCCGGGCTCTCCCAGCTTCGGAAAACTTC. This chain joins TRBV7-8 and TRBJ2-7; D unclear. In germline, CDR1 is SGHVS, CDR2 FQNEAQ. This CDR3 has 14 amino acids.